Below, one T cell receptor beta chain is given with its context. Its antigen is not identified. The data were obtained in a study of cytomegalovirus exposure and HLA in healthy donors. Study details: Across around 400 genotyped donors, 81% landed in the Caucasian-associated ancestry cluster. Study-level findings and limits: Sequence variants that were highly shared formed a cluster that was likely a sequencing artifact. Accurate prediction of HLA-A and HLA-B alleles (for most subjects) was reportedly achieved from TCR beta sequences.

Use of 60 Vbeta and 13 Jbeta primers characterized the PCR. Profiling relied on immunoSEQ multiplex PCR, and the TCRdb table lists in-frame clones only, not all of them. The sample holds about 160,000 clones, 65% to 85% seen once. CDR1 is GTSNPN and CDR2 is SVGIG in the germline V gene (reference sequence). The V segment lost 4 bases and the J segment 2 bases; nucleotides outside the gene matches: 5. CDR3 size: 15 residues. The chain is built from TRBV30 and TRBJ2-6, with TRBD1 identical over 7 bases. Specimen: PBMCs. This TCR came from a male donor in good health and CMV-seropositive. The CDR3 protein is CAWKGAGAGANVLTF. DNA for the CDR3: TGTGCCTGGAAGGGGGCAGGGGCTGGGGCCAACGTCCTGACTTTC.